This section outlines one TCR beta chain sequence together with its context. This specimen belongs to a study of blood T cell repertoires in COVID-19. About the study: Samples representing acute and convalescent COVID-19 were sourced from the United States, Italy and Spain. Sources were T cells, B-cell-depleted T cells, or PBMCs; the material itself was cDNA or gDNA.

Assay: immunoSEQ multiplex PCR; the TCRdb copy retains only in-frame clones and omits some. Seen here are 90,000 to 150,000 clones, 80% to 90% observed once, and the top ten hold approximately 28%. V lost 4 bases, J lost 4 bases, and 0 bases stayed unmatched. From germline, CDR1 is MDHEN and CDR2 SYDVKM. The CDR3 loop spans 13 amino acids. The V and J genes are TRBV28 and TRBJ1-4; 7 bases agree with TRBD1. The origin of this receptor is a man in his 70s with active or convalescent COVID-19. The sample comprised peripheral blood. The CDR3 spells CASSYRGNEKLFF. In DNA form, the CDR3 reads TGTGCCAGCAGTTACAGGGGTAATGAAAAACTGTTTTTT.